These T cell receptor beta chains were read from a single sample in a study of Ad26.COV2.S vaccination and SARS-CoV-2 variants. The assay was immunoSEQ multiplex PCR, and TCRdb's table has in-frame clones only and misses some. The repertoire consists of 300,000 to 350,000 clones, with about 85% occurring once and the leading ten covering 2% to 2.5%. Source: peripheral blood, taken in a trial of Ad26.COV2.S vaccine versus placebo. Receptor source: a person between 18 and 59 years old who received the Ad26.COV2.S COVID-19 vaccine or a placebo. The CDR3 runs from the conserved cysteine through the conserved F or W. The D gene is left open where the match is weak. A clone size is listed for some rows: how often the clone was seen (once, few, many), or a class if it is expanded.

CDR3 protein: CAWTPRTASLTDTQYF
CDR3 DNA: TGTGCCTGGACGCCAAGGACCGCGAGTCTCACAGATACGCAGTATTTT
D gene: -
clone size: few
V gene: TRBV30
J gene: TRBJ2-3

CDR3 protein: CASSSHRGSNEKLFF
CDR3 DNA: TGTGCCAGCAGCTCCCACAGGGGGTCTAATGAAAAACTGTTTTTT
D gene: TRBD1
clone size: -
V gene: TRBV7-6
J gene: TRBJ1-4

CDR3 protein: CASSLEFWRGNSPLHF
CDR3 DNA: -
D gene: -
clone size: -
V gene: TRBV7-2
J gene: TRBJ1-6

CDR3 protein: CASSSSRDAQYF
CDR3 DNA: TGTGCCAGCTCATCCTCAAGAGACGCCCAGTACTTC
D gene: -
clone size: -
V gene: TRBV18
J gene: TRBJ2-5

CDR3 protein: CASSVAPSSYEQYF
CDR3 DNA: TGTGCCAGCAGCGTAGCTCCGAGCTCCTACGAGCAGTACTTC
D gene: -
clone size: few
V gene: TRBV9
J gene: TRBJ2-7

CDR3 protein: CASSRTGGSGGNTIYF
CDR3 DNA: TGTGCCAGCAGCCGCACAGGGGGCTCCGGAGGAAACACCATATATTTT
D gene: TRBD1
clone size: -
V gene: TRBV4-2
J gene: TRBJ1-3

CDR3 protein: CASSPMRAESQPQHF
CDR3 DNA: TGTGCCAGCTCACCAATGCGGGCTGAGAGTCAGCCCCAGCATTTT
D gene: -
clone size: -
V gene: TRBV18
J gene: TRBJ1-5

CDR3 protein: CASSYGPGANTEAFF
CDR3 DNA: TGTGCCAGCAGTTACGGTCCAGGGGCGAACACTGAAGCTTTCTTT
D gene: -
clone size: -
V gene: TRBV6-5
J gene: TRBJ1-1

CDR3 protein: CASSQAYSGIQETQYF
CDR3 DNA: TGTGCCAGCAGCCAGGCCTATAGTGGTATCCAAGAGACCCAGTACTTC
D gene: -
clone size: -
V gene: TRBV3-1/TRBV3-2
J gene: TRBJ2-5

CDR3 protein: CAWSPGGWGTQPQHF
CDR3 DNA: TGTGCCTGGAGTCCAGGGGGATGGGGGACGCAGCCCCAGCATTTT
D gene: TRBD1
clone size: -
V gene: TRBV30
J gene: TRBJ1-5

CDR3 protein: CASSRQPGSGYEQYF
CDR3 DNA: TGTGCCAGCAGCCGCCAACCAGGGAGCGGTTACGAGCAGTACTTC
D gene: -
clone size: -
V gene: TRBV14
J gene: TRBJ2-7

CDR3 protein: CASRLQGLRNQPQHF
CDR3 DNA: TGTGCCAGCAGACTTCAGGGTTTACGGAATCAGCCCCAGCATTTT
D gene: -
clone size: -
V gene: TRBV28
J gene: TRBJ1-5

CDR3 protein: CASSFRPQQNTEAFF
CDR3 DNA: TGTGCCAGCAGTTTTAGGCCACAGCAGAACACTGAAGCTTTCTTT
D gene: -
clone size: -
V gene: TRBV28
J gene: TRBJ1-1

CDR3 protein: CASSPLGLAGGRETQYF
CDR3 DNA: TGTGCCAGCTCACCACTCGGACTAGCGGGGGGGCGAGAGACCCAGTACTTC
D gene: TRBD2
clone size: -
V gene: TRBV18
J gene: TRBJ2-5

CDR3 protein: CASSSGLNTEAFF
CDR3 DNA: TGTGCCAGCAGCTCGGGTTTGAACACTGAAGCTTTCTTT
D gene: -
clone size: -
V gene: TRBV7-3
J gene: TRBJ1-1

CDR3 protein: CASSLEWGEMETQYF
CDR3 DNA: TGTGCCAGCAGCTTAGAGTGGGGGGAGATGGAGACCCAGTACTTC
D gene: -
clone size: -
V gene: TRBV5-4
J gene: TRBJ2-5

CDR3 protein: CASSITGRAPTEQYF
CDR3 DNA: TGTGCCAGTAGTATAACAGGCAGGGCGCCTACGGAGCAGTACTTC
D gene: -
clone size: -
V gene: TRBV19
J gene: TRBJ2-7

CDR3 protein: CASRPEGANYGYTF
CDR3 DNA: TGCGCCAGCAGACCCGAGGGAGCTAACTATGGCTACACCTTC
D gene: -
clone size: few
V gene: TRBV5-1
J gene: TRBJ1-2

CDR3 protein: CASRLGGYGSYEQYF
CDR3 DNA: TGTGCCAGCAGATTAGGGGGTTACGGCTCCTACGAGCAGTACTTC
D gene: -
clone size: few
V gene: TRBV7-2
J gene: TRBJ2-7

CDR3 protein: CASSLVGGAENIQYF
CDR3 DNA: TGTGCCAGCAGCTTAGTTGGGGGGGCGGAAAACATTCAGTACTTC
D gene: -
clone size: -
V gene: TRBV7-6
J gene: TRBJ2-4

CDR3 protein: CASSLGFGELFF
CDR3 DNA: TGTGCCAGCAGCTTAGGTTTCGGGGAGCTGTTTTTT
D gene: -
clone size: -
V gene: TRBV11-2
J gene: TRBJ2-2

CDR3 protein: CASSPTSGGDNEQFF
CDR3 DNA: TGTGCCAGCTCACCAACTAGCGGGGGGGACAATGAGCAGTTCTTC
D gene: TRBD2
clone size: few
V gene: TRBV18
J gene: TRBJ2-1

CDR3 protein: CASSIVRGEAYEQYF
CDR3 DNA: TGTGCCAGTAGTATAGTACGGGGCGAAGCATACGAGCAGTACTTC
D gene: -
clone size: -
V gene: TRBV19
J gene: TRBJ2-7

CDR3 protein: CASSVSSRTEAFF
CDR3 DNA: TGTGCCAGCAGCGTATCTTCGAGGACTGAAGCTTTCTTT
D gene: -
clone size: -
V gene: TRBV9
J gene: TRBJ1-1

CDR3 protein: CASSSDTTSVIQYF
CDR3 DNA: TGTGCCAGCAGTTCGGACACTACATCGGTCATTCAGTACTTC
D gene: -
clone size: -
V gene: TRBV27
J gene: TRBJ2-4

CDR3 protein: CASSGSTEYNSPLHF
CDR3 DNA: TGTGCCAGCAGCGGTTCGACGGAGTATAATTCACCCCTCCACTTT
D gene: -
clone size: few
V gene: TRBV7-9
J gene: TRBJ1-6

CDR3 protein: CAISGTSGSNTGELFF
CDR3 DNA: TGTGCCATCAGTGGGACTAGCGGCTCGAACACCGGGGAGCTGTTTTTT
D gene: TRBD2
clone size: -
V gene: TRBV10-3
J gene: TRBJ2-2

CDR3 protein: CASSLRRNEQYF
CDR3 DNA: TGTGCCAGCAGTTTGCGGCGAAACGAGCAGTACTTC
D gene: -
clone size: -
V gene: TRBV28
J gene: TRBJ2-7

CDR3 protein: CASSPRVDSMNTEAFF
CDR3 DNA: TGCGCCAGCAGCCCGCGAGTGGACAGCATGAACACTGAAGCTTTCTTT
D gene: -
clone size: -
V gene: TRBV5-1
J gene: TRBJ1-1

CDR3 protein: CASSLALRAGVEETQYF
CDR3 DNA: TGCGCCAGCAGCTTGGCCTTAAGGGCGGGGGTGGAAGAGACCCAGTACTTC
D gene: TRBD2
clone size: -
V gene: TRBV5-1
J gene: TRBJ2-5

CDR3 protein: CASSSYAFQERFSQPQHF
CDR3 DNA: TGTGCCAGCAGTTCATATGCGTTTCAGGAGAGGTTTAGTCAGCCCCAGCATTTT
D gene: -
clone size: few
V gene: TRBV28
J gene: TRBJ1-5

CDR3 protein: CASSQDASGGAAVETQYF
CDR3 DNA: TGTGCCAGCAGCCAAGATGCTAGCGGGGGGGCCGCGGTAGAGACCCAGTACTTC
D gene: TRBD2
clone size: -
V gene: TRBV4-2
J gene: TRBJ2-5

CDR3 protein: CASSPYWTGTNYGYTF
CDR3 DNA: TGTGCCAGCTCACCCTACTGGACAGGGACTAACTATGGCTACACCTTC
D gene: TRBD1
clone size: -
V gene: TRBV18
J gene: TRBJ1-2

CDR3 protein: CASSSPRTSGANVLTF
CDR3 DNA: TGTGCCAGCAGTTCCCCGAGGACGTCTGGGGCCAACGTCCTGACTTTC
D gene: -
clone size: -
V gene: TRBV27
J gene: TRBJ2-6

CDR3 protein: CASSLGRPRVGSPLHF
CDR3 DNA: TGTGCCAGCAGTTTAGGCAGGCCAAGGGTGGGTTCACCCCTCCACTTT
D gene: -
clone size: -
V gene: TRBV27
J gene: TRBJ1-6

CDR3 protein: CASSLVEGGIYGYTF
CDR3 DNA: TGTGCCAGCAGTTTAGTCGAGGGTGGCATCTATGGCTACACCTTC
D gene: -
clone size: few
V gene: TRBV28
J gene: TRBJ1-2

CDR3 protein: CAAGQGGQPQHF
CDR3 DNA: TGTGCAGCCGGGCAGGGGGGCCAGCCCCAGCATTTT
D gene: TRBD1
clone size: -
V gene: TRBV12-3/TRBV12-4
J gene: TRBJ1-5

CDR3 protein: CASRLPTGATGELFF
CDR3 DNA: TGTGCCAGCAGATTACCGACAGGGGCCACCGGGGAGCTGTTTTTT
D gene: TRBD1
clone size: -
V gene: TRBV6-6
J gene: TRBJ2-2

CDR3 protein: CASSFGQGRGEGGYTF
CDR3 DNA: TGTGCCAGCAGTTTTGGACAGGGGAGAGGGGAGGGCGGCTACACCTTC
D gene: TRBD1
clone size: -
V gene: TRBV28
J gene: TRBJ1-2

CDR3 protein: CASSRPLAGGSTDTQYF
CDR3 DNA: TGTGCCAGCAGCCGTCCGCTAGCGGGGGGAAGCACAGATACGCAGTATTTT
D gene: TRBD2
clone size: -
V gene: TRBV5-4
J gene: TRBJ2-3

CDR3 protein: CASKIAENTGGLGNQPQHF
CDR3 DNA: TGTGCCAGCAAAATCGCGGAGAACACGGGGGGCCTAGGCAATCAGCCCCAGCATTTT
D gene: -
clone size: -
V gene: TRBV19
J gene: TRBJ1-5

CDR3 protein: CASSFGIEPPYEQYF
CDR3 DNA: TGTGCCAGCAGCTTTGGAATAGAACCCCCCTACGAGCAGTACTTC
D gene: -
clone size: -
V gene: TRBV11-2
J gene: TRBJ2-7

CDR3 protein: CASSLVGETQYF
CDR3 DNA: TGCGCCAGCAGCTTGGTAGGAGAGACCCAGTACTTC
D gene: -
clone size: few
V gene: TRBV5-1
J gene: TRBJ2-5

CDR3 protein: CASSFSQDPKSGNTIYF
CDR3 DNA: TGTGCCAGCAGCTTCTCCCAAGACCCAAAGAGTGGAAACACCATATATTTT
D gene: -
clone size: -
V gene: TRBV7-2
J gene: TRBJ1-3

CDR3 protein: CASSGGEKLFF
CDR3 DNA: TGTGCCAGCAGCGGTGGAGAAAAACTGTTTTTT
D gene: -
clone size: -
V gene: TRBV12-3/TRBV12-4
J gene: TRBJ1-4

CDR3 protein: CASTPLQGVTNTEAFF
CDR3 DNA: TGTGCCAGCACGCCCTTACAGGGGGTGACGAACACTGAAGCTTTCTTT
D gene: TRBD1
clone size: -
V gene: TRBV18
J gene: TRBJ1-1

CDR3 protein: CAPAVGGQSSYEQYF
CDR3 DNA: TGTGCCCCAGCAGTGGGAGGACAAAGCTCCTACGAGCAGTACTTC
D gene: -
clone size: -
V gene: TRBV6-6
J gene: TRBJ2-7

CDR3 protein: CASSHRISQETQYF
CDR3 DNA: TGTGCCAGCAGCCACAGGATTTCTCAAGAGACCCAGTACTTC
D gene: -
clone size: -
V gene: TRBV14
J gene: TRBJ2-5

CDR3 protein: CASRGAYNTGELFF
CDR3 DNA: TGTGCCAGCAGGGGGGCTTACAACACCGGGGAGCTGTTTTTT
D gene: -
clone size: -
V gene: TRBV6-5
J gene: TRBJ2-2

CDR3 protein: CASSQFSGNTIYF
CDR3 DNA: TGTGCCAGCAGTCAGTTCTCCGGAAACACCATATATTTT
D gene: -
clone size: -
V gene: TRBV3-1/TRBV3-2
J gene: TRBJ1-3

CDR3 protein: CASSQSSYTGELFF
CDR3 DNA: TGTGCCAGCAGTCAATCCAGTTACACCGGGGAGCTGTTTTTT
D gene: -
clone size: -
V gene: TRBV28
J gene: TRBJ2-2

CDR3 protein: CASIPTRGTTYEQYF
CDR3 DNA: TGTGCCAGCATTCCAACGCGGGGGACCACCTACGAGCAGTACTTC
D gene: TRBD2
clone size: few
V gene: TRBV9
J gene: TRBJ2-7

CDR3 protein: CASSTQLSSYNEQFF
CDR3 DNA: TGTGCCAGTAGTACACAGTTGAGCTCCTACAATGAGCAGTTCTTC
D gene: -
clone size: -
V gene: TRBV19
J gene: TRBJ2-1

CDR3 protein: CASSYEQGYGYTF
CDR3 DNA: TGTGCCAGCAGTTACGAACAGGGGTATGGCTACACCTTC
D gene: TRBD1
clone size: -
V gene: TRBV6-5
J gene: TRBJ1-2

CDR3 protein: CASSDGLAYVADTQYF
CDR3 DNA: TGTGCCAGCAGTGATGGACTAGCGTATGTGGCAGATACGCAGTATTTT
D gene: TRBD2
clone size: -
V gene: TRBV2
J gene: TRBJ2-3

CDR3 protein: CASSLKIYGYTF
CDR3 DNA: TGTGCCAGCAGCTTGAAGATCTATGGCTACACCTTC
D gene: -
clone size: -
V gene: TRBV5-6
J gene: TRBJ1-2

CDR3 protein: CASSLDSTDTQYF
CDR3 DNA: TGTGCCAGCAGCTTAGATAGCACAGATACGCAGTATTTT
D gene: -
clone size: -
V gene: TRBV11-3
J gene: TRBJ2-3